What follows are 25 T cell receptor beta chains derived from one specimen sequenced in a study of primary melanoma T cells and metastatic recurrence. Measured with immunoSEQ multiplex PCR; TCRdb has only the in-frame clones, and not every one. Among nearly 600 clones listed, 50% to 75% were seen once. The sequenced sample was melanoma tumor tissue. The receptors shown here come from a human donor with melanoma.

V usage is TRBV2 and J usage is TRBJ2-7, with unresolved D. The V and J ends lost 0 bases and 0 bases respectively, with 15 bases between them. CDR3 length equals 17 residues. Germline CDR1 is SNHLY and CDR2 is FYNNEI. CDR3 bases: TGTGCCAGCAGTGAAGCGCTTCGGCAGTTTAGCTCCTACGAGCAGTACTTC. Amino acids: CASSEALRQFSSYEQYF. Supplemented by reference TRBV2 and TRBJ2-7, the full variable domain reads EPEVTQTPSHQVTQMGQEVILRCVPISNHLYFYWYRQILGQKVEFLVSFYNNEISEKSEIFDDQFSVERPDGSNFTLKIRSTKLEDSAMYFCASSEALRQFSSYEQYFGPGTRLTVT.

This clone was picked up one time. The chain couples TRBV6-8 to TRBJ1-2; maybe TRBD1 (5 bases). The germline V gene has CDR1 MNHGY and CDR2 SAAAGT. Trimming stripped 6 bases from V and 4 bases from J, with 12 bases between. This CDR3 is built from 13 residues. CDR3 sequence (DNA): TGTGCCAGCAGACTTCCCGGGGGCTATGGCTACACCTTC. It yields the protein CASRLPGGYGYTF.

The gene calls are TRBV2 and TRBJ1-5, with no clear D. This CDR3 is built from 12 residues. Germline V gene data show CDR1 as SNHLY and CDR2 as FYNNEI. V was shortened by 5 bases and J by 7 bases, with 9 bases between the two germline ends. The CDR3 loop reads CASSLARQPQHF. The CDR3 DNA follows: TGTGCCAGCAGTTTAGCAAGGCAGCCCCAGCATTTT.

V and J are TRBV19 and TRBJ2-5; D gene unclear. CDR1 LNHDA and CDR2 SQIVND come from the germline V gene (reference sequence). V gave up 4 bases and J gave up 5 bases, with 17 bases separating them. The CDR3 has 15 residues. CDR3 sequence (DNA): TGTGCCAGTAGTAGGGCAGGTCTTGGATTTGAGACCCAGTACTTC. Amino acid sequence: CASSRAGLGFETQYF.

V and J are TRBV9 and TRBJ1-2, with D possibly TRBD1 on 5 matching bases. The CDR3 spans 16 residues. Trimming left V 5 bases short and J 4 bases short, with 21 bases between. Germline CDR1 is SGDLS and CDR2 is YYNGEE. The CDR3 nucleotides are TGTGCCAGCAGATATTACGGGAGGGGCGACGCCTATGGCTACACCTTC. Translating it yields CASRYYGRGDAYGYTF. Based on the CDR3 plus reference TRBV9 and TRBJ1-2, the full variable domain is DSGVTQTPKHLITATGQRVTLRCSPRSGDLSVYWYQQSLDQGLQFLIQYYNGEERAKGNILERFSAQQFPDLHSELNLSSLELGDSALYFCASRYYGRGDAYGYTFGSGTRLTVV.

In nucleotides, the CDR3 is TGTGCCAGCAGCTGGGGACTGGGGTCGCCAGATACGCAGTATTTT. This codes for CASSWGLGSPDTQYF. The J gene is TRBJ2-3, the V gene TRBV11-3; possible D gene TRBD2, 6 bases. Trimming cost V 4 bases and J 4 bases, with 15 bases left between them. The CDR3 loop spans 15 amino acids. The germline gives CDR1 SGHNT, CDR2 YENEEA.

This clone rates as large. This rearrangement joins TRBV11-3 to TRBJ2-3, with TRBD2 matching over 8 bases. This CDR3 has 15 amino acids. The V gene's germline CDR1 is SGHNT and CDR2 YENEEA. The junction had 8 bases not matched to a gene; V was cut back by 3 bases and J by 6 bases. Written as DNA, the CDR3 is TGTGCCAGCAGCTTGGGAGCGGGAGTCCCTGATACGCAGTATTTT. Translation gives CASSLGAGVPDTQYF.

About this clone itself: Germline is not matched at one junction end, which may reflect a read error. The chain employs TRBV28 and TRBJ2-3; D unclear. The CDR3 has 12 amino acids. The germline V gene encodes CDR1 MDHEN and CDR2 SYDVKM. In DNA form, the CDR3 reads TGTGTCAGCAGTTTACTCTTTGGAGCGCAGTATTTT. It yields the protein CVSSLLFGAQYF. The complete variable domain, with remaining parts taken from reference TRBV28 and TRBJ2-3, reads DVKVTQSSRYLVKRTGEKVFLECVQDMDHENMFWYRQDPGLGLRLIYFSYDVKMKEKGDIPEGYSVSREKKERFSLILESASTNQTSMYLCVSSLLFGAQYFGPGTRLTVL.

This clone was picked up one time. The chain is built from TRBV27 and TRBJ1-4; no firm D call. In germline, CDR1 is MNHEY, CDR2 SMNVEV (reference sequence). The ends were cut back, 6 bases at V and 7 bases at J, with 9 bases in the middle. The CDR3 runs 12 residues. The DNA for the CDR3 is TGTGCCAGCAGGAACAATGGTGAAAAACTGTTTTTT. The encoded protein is CASRNNGEKLFF. Supplemented by reference TRBV27 and TRBJ1-4, the full variable domain reads EAQVTQNPRYLITVTGKKLTVTCSQNMNHEYMSWYRQDPGLGLRQIYYSMNVEVTDKGDVPEGYKVSRKEKRNFPLILESPSPNQTSLYFCASRNNGEKLFFGSGTQLSVL.

The count of this clone is one. The rearrangement links TRBV29-1 to TRBJ2-2, with D tentatively TRBD2 (5 bases). The CDR3 is made up of 14 amino acids. Trimming removed 6 bases from V and 1 base from J, with 12 bases in between. Germline V gene data show CDR1 as SQVTM and CDR2 as ANQGSEA. The CDR3, as DNA: TGCAGCGTCCAAGCCAGCGGGAACACCGGGGAGCTGTTTTTT. Residues: CSVQASGNTGELFF.

This clone appeared a few times. The chain uses TRBV28 and TRBJ1-2; the D gene is possibly TRBD1 (5 bases). Germline V lookup: CDR1 MDHEN, CDR2 SYDVKM. Trimming shortened V by 3 bases and J by 0 bases, and 14 bases separated the two germline ends. CDR3 size: 16 residues. CDR3 in amino acids: CASSFSPGGPNYGYTF. The CDR3 region has the DNA TGTGCCAGCAGTTTTAGCCCCGGGGGACCTAACTATGGCTACACCTTC.

The V gene is TRBV15, the J gene TRBJ2-1, with 10 bases that match TRBD1. V shed 4 bases and J 6 bases; nucleotides not matched to a gene: 3. The CDR3 is 14 amino acids. From germline, CDR1 is LNHNV and CDR2 YYDKDF (reference sequence). CDR3 residues: CATSKRTGGNEQFF. CDR3 nucleotide sequence: TGTGCCACCAGCAAACGGACAGGGGGCAATGAGCAGTTCTTC.

The V gene is TRBV4-1, the J gene TRBJ2-3; D is uncertain. V was clipped by 1 base and J by 0 bases, with 2 bases between them. CDR3 length: 13 amino acids. Germline V gene data show CDR1 as MGHRA and CDR2 as YSYEKL. As DNA, the CDR3 is TGCGCCAGCAGCCAAGCTAGCACAGATACGCAGTATTTT. It yields the protein CASSQASTDTQYF.

This clone is classed as large (0.1 to 1%). This chain joins TRBV18 and TRBJ1-5; D call uncertain. V was pared by 1 base and J by 5 bases, with 6 bases between. CDR1 is KGHSH and CDR2 is LQKENI in the germline V gene. The CDR3 sequence is 13 residues long. The CDR3 bases are TGTGCCAGCTCACCACATGGGTATCAGCCCCAGCATTTT. Translated: CASSPHGYQPQHF. The whole variable domain, filled in from reference TRBV18 and TRBJ1-5, reads NAGVMQNPRHLVRRRGQEARLRCSPMKGHSHVYWYRQLPEEGLKFMVYLQKENIIDESGMPKERFSAEFPKEGPSILRIQQVVRGDSAAYFCASSPHGYQPQHFGDGTRLSIL.

This sequence joins TRBV30 and TRBJ2-7; tentative D call: TRBD2 (5 bases). V lost 4 bases to trimming and J lost 5 bases, with 27 bases between them. CDR1 GTSNPN and CDR2 SVGIG come from the germline V gene (reference sequence). The CDR3 runs 17 residues. The CDR3 loop is CAWISPLQTTSLNEQYF. CDR3 nucleotide sequence: TGTGCCTGGATCTCTCCCCTACAGACTACATCACTAAACGAGCAGTACTTC.

The gene calls are TRBV29-1 and TRBJ1-4; 7 bases agree with TRBD1. The CDR3 covers 13 residues. Looked up from germline, CDR1 is SQVTM and CDR2 is ANQGSEA. V shed 1 base, J shed 8 bases, and the junction held 4 bases outside the gene matches. The CDR3 loop reads CSVEGVRGEKLFF. The DNA for the CDR3 is TGCAGCGTTGAAGGGGTCAGGGGGGAAAAACTGTTTTTT.

The rearrangement links TRBV19 to TRBJ2-1, with 13 bases fitting TRBD2. The trim removed 4 bases at V and 9 bases at J, leaving 6 bases unmatched. This CDR3 has 15 residues. Germline V gene sequence: CDR1 LNHDA, CDR2 SQIVND (reference sequence). The CDR3 bases are TGTGCCAGTAGTACGACTAGCGGGAGGTTAAGTGAGCAGTTCTTC. Its protein product is CASSTTSGRLSEQFF. Based on the CDR3 plus reference TRBV19 and TRBJ2-1, the full variable domain is DGGITQSPKYLFRKEGQNVTLSCEQNLNHDAMYWYRQDPGQGLRLIYYSQIVNDFQKGDIAEGYSVSREKKESFPLTVTSAQKNPTAFYLCASSTTSGRLSEQFFGPGTRLTVL.

This clone appeared a few times. This chain connects TRBV4-1 to TRBJ2-3; 10 nucleotides align to TRBD2. V lost 2 bases to trimming and J lost 0 bases; unmatched junction nucleotides: 5. The germline CDR1 and CDR2 sequences are MGHRA and YSYEKL. CDR3 length equals 17 residues. CDR3 amino acids: CASSQSRAGGSTDTQYF. The CDR3 DNA is TGCGCCAGCAGCCAATCCAGAGCGGGAGGGAGCACAGATACGCAGTATTTT.

This chain uses TRBV18 with TRBJ2-7; 8 nucleotides match TRBD1. Germline V gene sequence: CDR1 KGHSH, CDR2 LQKENI. The CDR3 sequence is 14 residues long. Trimming took 3 bases from V and 2 from J; bases not matched to a gene: 3. CDR3 region: CASSPTGEAYEQYF. The CDR3 DNA is TGTGCCAGCTCACCGACAGGGGAAGCCTACGAGCAGTACTTC. The full variable domain, its missing parts supplied by reference TRBV18 and TRBJ2-7, is NAGVMQNPRHLVRRRGQEARLRCSPMKGHSHVYWYRQLPEEGLKFMVYLQKENIIDESGMPKERFSAEFPKEGPSILRIQQVVRGDSAAYFCASSPTGEAYEQYFGPGTRLTVT.

This clone was observed once. This CDR3 reads CASSSDSGSGANVLTF. DNA of the CDR3: TGTGCCAGCAGCTCCGACTCGGGAAGTGGGGCCAACGTCCTGACTTTC. The chain links TRBV11-3 to TRBJ2-6; a weak D match, TRBD2 (5 bases). Trimming took off 4 bases at V and 3 bases at J, with 13 bases between the two ends. The CDR3 totals 16 residues. In germline, CDR1 is SGHNT, CDR2 YENEEA.

This clone was counted between two and nine times. The V and J genes are TRBV6-8 and TRBJ2-1; TRBD2 matches at 9 bases. The CDR3 has 15 amino acids. Germline V gene lookup returns CDR1 MNHGY and CDR2 SAAAGT. V shed 10 bases, J shed 7 bases, and the junction held 14 bases outside the gene matches. This CDR3 reads CAIRGNSGSENEQFF. CDR3 sequence (DNA): TGTGCCATCAGGGGTAATAGCGGGAGTGAGAATGAGCAGTTCTTC.

By sample fraction, this clone is large (0.1 to 1%). This sequence joins TRBV19 and TRBJ2-4; D may match TRBD1 or TRBD2 (5 bases each). The CDR3 has 14 residues. CDR1 LNHDA and CDR2 SQIVND come from the germline V gene (reference sequence). The V gene lost 6 bases and the J gene lost 0 bases, with 9 bases spanning the gap. The CDR3 sequence is CASSPGTAKNIQYF. The CDR3, as DNA: TGTGCCAGTAGCCCCGGGACAGCCAAAAACATTCAGTACTTC.

The CDR3 sequence is CASTKFNTEAFF. The CDR3 DNA is TGTGCCAGTACCAAATTCAATACTGAAGCTTTCTTT. The J gene is TRBJ1-1, the V gene TRBV19; no firm D call. CDR1 is LNHDA and CDR2 is SQIVND in the germline V gene (reference sequence). CDR3 size: 12 residues. The V and J ends lost 7 bases and 5 bases respectively, with 11 bases between them. Drawing the rest from reference TRBV19 and TRBJ1-1, the complete variable domain is DGGITQSPKYLFRKEGQNVTLSCEQNLNHDAMYWYRQDPGQGLRLIYYSQIVNDFQKGDIAEGYSVSREKKESFPLTVTSAQKNPTAFYLCASTKFNTEAFFGQGTRLTVV.

This sequence joins TRBV6-8 and TRBJ1-4; D possibly corresponds to TRBD1 (5 bases). V lost 5 bases to trimming and J lost 1 base, with 11 bases between them. The CDR3 has 15 residues. Germline V gene data show CDR1 as MNHGY and CDR2 as SAAAGT. The CDR3: CASSGGTVTNEKLFF. In DNA, the CDR3 is TGTGCCAGCAGTGGGGGGACGGTAACTAATGAAAAACTGTTTTTT.

This clone was picked up one time. The genes are TRBV6-8 and TRBJ2-5; D may match TRBD1 or TRBD2 (5 bases each). In germline, CDR1 is MNHGY, CDR2 SAAAGT. The CDR3 extends over 13 amino acids. The V gene lost 2 bases and the J gene lost 5 bases, with 9 bases spanning the gap. For the CDR3, the DNA is TGTGCCAGCAGTTACGAGGGACCGGAGACCCAGTACTTC. Its translation: CASSYEGPETQYF.